What follows are 10 T cell receptor beta chains derived from one specimen sequenced in a study of cytomegalovirus exposure and HLA in healthy donors. The PCR made use of 60 Vbeta and 13 Jbeta primers. Sequencing was performed with immunoSEQ multiplex PCR; in TCRdb, only in-frame clones are kept and a portion is missing. The table includes just over 150,000 clones, about 79% detected once. The sequenced sample consisted of PBMCs. These receptors all come from a woman between 45 and 60 years old in good health and CMV-seropositive.

The chain recombines TRBV27 with TRBJ1-1; the D gene is possibly TRBD1 (6 bases). V lost 4 bases, J lost 2 bases, and 8 bases lay in between. The V gene's germline CDR1 is MNHEY and CDR2 SMNVEV (reference sequence). CDR3 length: 13 amino acids. The CDR3 spells CASSSQGNTEAFF. The CDR3 nucleotides are TGTGCCAGCAGTTCACAGGGTAACACTGAAGCTTTCTTT.

The rearrangement uses TRBV2 and TRBJ2-7; 7 bases fit TRBD1. This CDR3 has 15 amino acids. Germline V gives CDR1 SNHLY, CDR2 FYNNEI. V shed 4 bases, J shed 0 bases, and the junction held 6 bases outside the gene matches. The CDR3 DNA is TGTGCCAGCAGTGTCCCCAGGGGGAGCTCCTACGAGCAGTACTTC. Protein sequence: CASSVPRGSSYEQYF.

The genes are TRBV5-5 and TRBJ2-3; weak D call: TRBD2 (6 bases). CDR3 length: 13 residues. CDR1 and CDR2 from the germline V gene are SGHKS and YYEKEE (reference sequence). The V gene lost 4 bases and the J gene lost 5 bases, with 11 bases spanning the gap. The CDR3 loop reads CASSPREVDTQYF. In DNA form, the CDR3 reads TGTGCCAGCAGCCCGAGGGAGGTAGATACGCAGTATTTT.

This chain uses TRBV28 with TRBJ1-4, with no clear D. V gave up 3 bases and J gave up 5 bases, with 10 bases separating them. CDR1 is MDHEN, CDR2 SYDVKM, per germline. The CDR3 contains 14 residues. CDR3 DNA sequence: TGTGCCAGCAGTTTGGTACAGTTGAATGAAAAACTGTTTTTT. As protein: CASSLVQLNEKLFF.

The rearrangement joins TRBV5-5 to TRBJ1-2; TRBD1 might be the D (6 bases). The CDR3 extends over 12 amino acids. Germline-derived CDR1 and CDR2 are SGHKS and YYEKEE (reference sequence). Trimming removed 6 bases at V and 5 bases at J, with 11 bases between. As DNA, the CDR3 is TGTGCCAGCACCCTAGGGGGATATGGCTACACCTTC. It specifies CASTLGGYGYTF.

V usage is TRBV9 and J usage is TRBJ1-4; 7 positions agree with TRBD1. Germline lookup yields CDR1 SGDLS and CDR2 YYNGEE. The J segment lost 4 bases and the V segment lost 2 bases, leaving 5 bases of the junction unmatched. This CDR3 contains 15 residues. This chain's CDR3 is CASSVGQILNEKLFF. CDR3 nucleotides: TGTGCCAGCAGCGTGGGACAGATACTTAATGAAAAACTGTTTTTT.

The chain combines TRBV7-6 with TRBJ2-7, with D perhaps TRBD1 (6 bases). The V and J ends lost 6 bases and 3 bases respectively, with 12 bases between them. Germline values: CDR1 SGHVS, CDR2 FNYEAQ. This CDR3 spans 13 amino acids. For the CDR3, the DNA is TGTGCCAGCAGTCAAAGAGGGGGCTACGAGCAGTACTTC. The encoded protein is CASSQRGGYEQYF.

The rearrangement uses TRBV7-2 and TRBJ1-5; D is undetermined. V lost 2 bases, J lost 6 bases, and 11 bases lay in between. The germline gives CDR1 SGHTA, CDR2 FQGNSA. This CDR3 is built from 14 residues. In DNA, the CDR3 is TGTGCCAGCAGCTTAAGGTGGGAGGGTCAGCCCCAGCATTTT. Its protein product is CASSLRWEGQPQHF.

This clone appeared a single time. An end of the junction differs from the germline gene, which may be a read error. V and J are TRBV7-7 and TRBJ2-1, with 10 bases matching TRBD1. The CDR3 contains 14 residues. The germline CDR1 and CDR2 sequences are SSHAT and FNYEAQ (reference sequence). As DNA, the CDR3 is TGTGCTAGCAGCCCCGGGACAGGGGCCAATGAGCAGTTCTTC. Protein: CASSPGTGANEQFF.

The rearrangement uses TRBV10-3 and TRBJ1-3, with 9 bases aligning to TRBD1. From germline, CDR1 is ENHRY and CDR2 SYGVKD. Trimming removed 6 bases from V and 8 bases from J; junction bases left unmatched: 8. The CDR3 length is 14 residues. CDR3 in amino acids: CAISRTGAADTIYF. In DNA, the CDR3 is TGTGCCATCAGCAGGACAGGGGCAGCGGACACCATATATTTT.